These T cell receptor beta chains were read from a single sample in a study of blood T cell repertoires in COVID-19. Repertoires were generated with immunoSEQ multiplex PCR, while TCRdb's copy carries only in-frame clones and drops some. The data show under 75,000 clones, around 81% seen once. The sequenced sample was peripheral blood. The receptors stem from a man aged 60 to 69 with acute or convalescent COVID-19. CDR3s include the opening cysteine and the closing phenylalanine or tryptophan. Fields, in order: J gene, V gene, CDR3 protein.

J gene: TRBJ1-6
V gene: TRBV7-9
CDR3 protein: CASSSRGWGSANSPLHF

J gene: TRBJ1-2
V gene: TRBV29-1
CDR3 protein: CSFPPGTGYRMGIGYTF

J gene: TRBJ2-7
V gene: TRBV5-5
CDR3 protein: CASSLGTGSHYEQYF

J gene: TRBJ2-3
V gene: TRBV6-5
CDR3 protein: CASSYSGRPSTDTQYF

J gene: TRBJ2-7
V gene: TRBV6-5
CDR3 protein: CASSQGQGLYEQYF

J gene: TRBJ2-2
V gene: TRBV6-5
CDR3 protein: CASSPAGGTGELFF

J gene: TRBJ2-7
V gene: TRBV4-1
CDR3 protein: CASSQEVGGTGWEQYF

J gene: TRBJ1-6
V gene: TRBV10-3
CDR3 protein: CAISRTGKDSPLHF

J gene: TRBJ2-7
V gene: TRBV11-2
CDR3 protein: CASSLGGGGEQYF

J gene: TRBJ1-3
V gene: TRBV24-1
CDR3 protein: CATSDLQFLSGHYGNTIYF

J gene: TRBJ2-3
V gene: TRBV5-4
CDR3 protein: CASNPGGSTDTQYF

J gene: TRBJ1-6
V gene: TRBV5-1
CDR3 protein: CASSLGTGGVSPLHF

J gene: TRBJ2-7
V gene: TRBV24-1
CDR3 protein: CATSHPLSYEQYF

J gene: TRBJ1-4
V gene: TRBV5-1
CDR3 protein: CASSFQQAATNEKLFF

J gene: TRBJ2-7
V gene: TRBV27
CDR3 protein: CASSYATGGYEQYF

J gene: TRBJ2-1
V gene: TRBV5-5
CDR3 protein: CASSLGPNNEQFF

J gene: TRBJ2-7
V gene: TRBV23-1
CDR3 protein: CASSQSPQRGENYEQYF

J gene: TRBJ2-3
V gene: TRBV27
CDR3 protein: CASSGTGKGTDTQYF

J gene: TRBJ1-2
V gene: TRBV12-3/TRBV12-4
CDR3 protein: CASSLQLGYGYTF

J gene: TRBJ2-3
V gene: TRBV3-1/TRBV3-2
CDR3 protein: CASSQTGPSGTDTQYF

J gene: TRBJ2-1
V gene: TRBV27
CDR3 protein: CASSSRGQGLGDEQFF

J gene: TRBJ2-7
V gene: TRBV5-4
CDR3 protein: CASSLVGTGSYEQYF

J gene: TRBJ1-6
V gene: TRBV27
CDR3 protein: CASSSLQGKESSPLHF

J gene: TRBJ2-2
V gene: TRBV7-9
CDR3 protein: CASSSYWTGATGELFF

J gene: TRBJ2-1
V gene: TRBV18
CDR3 protein: CASSARDRISYNEQFF

J gene: TRBJ1-6
V gene: TRBV12-3/TRBV12-4
CDR3 protein: CASSLYRNSPLHF

J gene: TRBJ1-5
V gene: TRBV10-3
CDR3 protein: CAIRDTGGENQPQHF

J gene: TRBJ2-5
V gene: TRBV5-1
CDR3 protein: CASSLVGSGSQETQYF

J gene: TRBJ2-1
V gene: TRBV7-2
CDR3 protein: CASRLPIENEQFF

J gene: TRBJ1-1
V gene: TRBV19
CDR3 protein: CASSIAGLNTEAFF